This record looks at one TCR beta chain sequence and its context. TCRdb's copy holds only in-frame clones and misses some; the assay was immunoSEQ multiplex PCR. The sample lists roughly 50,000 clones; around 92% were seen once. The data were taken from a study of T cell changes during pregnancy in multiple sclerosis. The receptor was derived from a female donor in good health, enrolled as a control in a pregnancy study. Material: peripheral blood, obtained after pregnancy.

CDR3 DNA: TGTGCCAGCAGTCCCAGGCAGACAGATACGCAGTATTTT. Its protein product is CASSPRQTDTQYF. V is TRBV28 and J is TRBJ2-3, with D hard to call. Trimming left V 5 bases short and J 3 bases short, with 9 bases between. Per the germline V gene, CDR1 is MDHEN and CDR2 is SYDVKM. This CDR3 is built from 13 residues.